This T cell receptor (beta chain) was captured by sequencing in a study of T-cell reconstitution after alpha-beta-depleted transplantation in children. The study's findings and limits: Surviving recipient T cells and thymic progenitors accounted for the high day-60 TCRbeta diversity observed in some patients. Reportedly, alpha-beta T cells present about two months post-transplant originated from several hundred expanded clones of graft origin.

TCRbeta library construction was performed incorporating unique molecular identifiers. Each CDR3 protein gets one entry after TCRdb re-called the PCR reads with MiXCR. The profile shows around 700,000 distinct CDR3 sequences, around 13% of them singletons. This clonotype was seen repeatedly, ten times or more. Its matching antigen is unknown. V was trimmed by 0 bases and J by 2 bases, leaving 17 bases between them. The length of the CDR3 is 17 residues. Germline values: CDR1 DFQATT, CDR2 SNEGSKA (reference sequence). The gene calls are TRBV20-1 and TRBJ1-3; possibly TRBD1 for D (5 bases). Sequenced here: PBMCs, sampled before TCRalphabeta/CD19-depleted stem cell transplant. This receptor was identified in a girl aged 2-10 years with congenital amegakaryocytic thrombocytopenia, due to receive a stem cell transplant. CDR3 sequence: CSARDLEKGEAGNTIYF. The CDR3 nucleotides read TGCAGTGCTAGAGATTTGGAAAAAGGGGAGGCTGGAAACACCATATATTTT.